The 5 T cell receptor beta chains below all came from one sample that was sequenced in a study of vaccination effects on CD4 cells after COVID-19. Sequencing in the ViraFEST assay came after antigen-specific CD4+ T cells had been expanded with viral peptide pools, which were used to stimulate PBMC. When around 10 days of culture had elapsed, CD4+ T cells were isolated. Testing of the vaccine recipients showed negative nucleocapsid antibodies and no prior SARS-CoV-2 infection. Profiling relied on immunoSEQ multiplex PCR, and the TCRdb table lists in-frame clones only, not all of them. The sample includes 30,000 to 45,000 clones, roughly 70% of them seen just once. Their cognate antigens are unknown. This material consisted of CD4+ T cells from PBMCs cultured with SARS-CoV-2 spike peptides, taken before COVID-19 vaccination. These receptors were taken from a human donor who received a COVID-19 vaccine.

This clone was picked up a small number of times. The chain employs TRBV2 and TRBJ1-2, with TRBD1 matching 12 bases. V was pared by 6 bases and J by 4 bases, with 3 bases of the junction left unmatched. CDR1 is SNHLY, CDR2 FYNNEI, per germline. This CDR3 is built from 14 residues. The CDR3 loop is CASRGTGGPYGYTF. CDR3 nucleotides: TGTGCCAGCAGGGGGACAGGGGGCCCCTATGGCTACACCTTC.

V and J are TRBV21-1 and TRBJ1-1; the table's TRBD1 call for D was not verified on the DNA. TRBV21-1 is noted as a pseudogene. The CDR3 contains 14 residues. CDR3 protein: CASSRQGENTEAFF. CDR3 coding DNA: TGTGCCAGCAGCCGACAGGGGGAGAACACTGAAGCTTTCTTT.

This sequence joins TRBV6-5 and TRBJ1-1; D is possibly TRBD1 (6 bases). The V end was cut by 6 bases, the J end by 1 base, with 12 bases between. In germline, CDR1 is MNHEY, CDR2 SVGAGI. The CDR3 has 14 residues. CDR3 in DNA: TGTGCCAGCAGACAACAGGGATCGAACACTGAAGCTTTCTTT. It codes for CASRQQGSNTEAFF.

The CDR3 DNA reads TGTGCCAGCAGTTACGACGGCAAAAGGGTGGCTACGCAGTATTTT. It is translated as CASSYDGKRVATQYF. This chain links TRBV6-2 or TRBV6-3 with TRBJ2-3, with D uncertain. Germline CDR1 MNHEY, CDR2 SVGEGT. The CDR3 is made up of 15 amino acids. V was clipped by 2 bases and J by 8 bases, with 17 bases between them.

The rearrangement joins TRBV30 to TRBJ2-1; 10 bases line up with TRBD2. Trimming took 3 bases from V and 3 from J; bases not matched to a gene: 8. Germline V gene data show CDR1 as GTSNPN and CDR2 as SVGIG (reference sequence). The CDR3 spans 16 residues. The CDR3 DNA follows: TGTGCCTGGAGGGAAAGCGGGAGGGGGGGCTACAATGAGCAGTTCTTC. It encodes CAWRESGRGGYNEQFF.